The 2 T cell receptor beta chains below come from one sample, sequenced in a study of T cell repertoires in cytomegalovirus infection. MiXCR was run by TCRdb on the reads, yielding one entry per CDR3 protein. The repertoire holds fewer than 300,000 distinct CDR3 sequences, with about 23% as singletons. The sequenced sample was PBMCs. The receptor source for this set is a human donor in good health (CMV status not recorded). Some clones in this sample may be carry-over from other donors' samples.

This chain joins TRBV7-2 and TRBJ2-5; tentatively, D is TRBD2 (6 bases). This CDR3 is built from 15 residues. In germline, CDR1 is SGHTA, CDR2 FQGNSA. V was cut by 2 bases and J by 2 bases, with 12 bases left in between. CDR3 nucleotide sequence: TGTGCCAGCAGCTTAATGGGAGGTCAGCAAGAGACCCAGTACTTC. Encoded protein: CASSLMGGQQETQYF.

This clonotype was picked up a small number of times. The chain employs TRBV11-2 and TRBJ2-1; D not resolved. Germline V CDR1 and CDR2: SGHAT, FQNNGV. The germline V and J ends were trimmed by 5 bases and 0 bases, with 11 bases remaining between them. The CDR3 totals 15 residues. The CDR3: CASSPQSYSYNEQFF. The CDR3 nucleotides read TGTGCCAGCAGCCCTCAGAGCTACTCCTACAATGAGCAGTTCTTC.